This TCR beta chain originates from a study of T cells in Graves' hyperthyroidism and ophthalmopathy. As regards this clonotype: As yet, its antigen is unknown. One end of the junction varies from germline; a read error may be responsible.

Findings of the study overall: Ophthalmopathy onset followed model prediction by a median about seven months. Most thyroid clonotypes expanded above 0.001 appeared in blood too.

This CDR3 spans 14 amino acids. Germline CDR1 SGHRS, CDR2 YFSETQ. The CDR3 regions of TCR beta were amplified from RNA transcripts. The HTBI primer set drove a first-round RT-PCR of the TCR CDR3. TCRdb independently ran MiXCR on the multiplex PCR reads; one entry per CDR3 protein. In the table there are fewer than 800,000 distinct CDR3 sequences, about 15% of which are singletons. The specimen sequenced was blood. The sequence came from a man aged 18 to 30 with Graves' hyperthyroidism. V gene TRBV5-1 combines with J gene TRBJ2-5; tentatively, D is TRBD2 (5 bases). The CDR3 DNA reads TGTGCCAGCAGCCGGTCCGGGGAACAAGAGACCCAGTACTTC. Protein product: CASSRSGEQETQYF.